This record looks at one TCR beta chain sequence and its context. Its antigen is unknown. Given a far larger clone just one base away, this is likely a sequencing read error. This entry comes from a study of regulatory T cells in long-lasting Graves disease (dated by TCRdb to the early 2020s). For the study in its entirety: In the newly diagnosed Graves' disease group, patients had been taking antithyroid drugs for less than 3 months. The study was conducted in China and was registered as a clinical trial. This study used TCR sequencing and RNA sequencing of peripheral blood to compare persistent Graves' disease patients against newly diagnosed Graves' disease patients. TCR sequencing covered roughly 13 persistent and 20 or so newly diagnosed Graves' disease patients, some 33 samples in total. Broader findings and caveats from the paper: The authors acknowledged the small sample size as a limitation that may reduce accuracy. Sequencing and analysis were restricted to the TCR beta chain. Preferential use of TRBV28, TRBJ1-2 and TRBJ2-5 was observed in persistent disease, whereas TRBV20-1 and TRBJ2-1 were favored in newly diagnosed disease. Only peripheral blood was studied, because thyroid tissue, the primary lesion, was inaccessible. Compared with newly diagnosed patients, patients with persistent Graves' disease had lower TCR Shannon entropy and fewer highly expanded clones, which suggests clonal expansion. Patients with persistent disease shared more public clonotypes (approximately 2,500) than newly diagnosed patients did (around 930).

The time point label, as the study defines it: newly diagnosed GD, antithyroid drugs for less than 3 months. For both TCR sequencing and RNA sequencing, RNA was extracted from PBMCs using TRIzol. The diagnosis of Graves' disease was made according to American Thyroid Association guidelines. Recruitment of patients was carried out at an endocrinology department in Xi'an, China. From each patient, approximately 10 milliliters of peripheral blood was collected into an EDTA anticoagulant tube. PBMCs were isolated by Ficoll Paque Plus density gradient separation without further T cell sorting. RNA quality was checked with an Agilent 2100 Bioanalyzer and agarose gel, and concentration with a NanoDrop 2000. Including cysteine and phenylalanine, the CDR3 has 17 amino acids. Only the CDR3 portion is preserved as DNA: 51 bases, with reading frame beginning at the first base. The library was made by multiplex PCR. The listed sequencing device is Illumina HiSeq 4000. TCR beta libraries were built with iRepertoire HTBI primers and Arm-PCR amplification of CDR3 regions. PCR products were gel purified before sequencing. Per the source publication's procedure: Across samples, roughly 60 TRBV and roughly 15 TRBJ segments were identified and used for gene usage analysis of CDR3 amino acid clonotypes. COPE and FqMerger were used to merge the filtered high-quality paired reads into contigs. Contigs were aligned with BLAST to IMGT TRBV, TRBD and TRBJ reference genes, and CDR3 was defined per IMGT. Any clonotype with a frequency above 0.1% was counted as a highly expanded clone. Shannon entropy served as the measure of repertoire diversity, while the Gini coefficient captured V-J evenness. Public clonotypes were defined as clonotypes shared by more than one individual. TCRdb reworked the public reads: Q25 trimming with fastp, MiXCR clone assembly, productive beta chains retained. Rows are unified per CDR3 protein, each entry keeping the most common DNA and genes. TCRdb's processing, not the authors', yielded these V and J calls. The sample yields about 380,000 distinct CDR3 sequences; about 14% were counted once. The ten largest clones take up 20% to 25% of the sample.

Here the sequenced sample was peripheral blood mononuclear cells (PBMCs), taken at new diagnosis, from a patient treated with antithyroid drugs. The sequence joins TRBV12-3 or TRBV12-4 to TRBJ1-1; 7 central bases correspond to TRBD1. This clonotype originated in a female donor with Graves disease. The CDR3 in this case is CASSKEDRDSKNTESFF. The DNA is TGTGCCAGCAGTAAGGAGGACCGGGACAGCAAGAACACTGAATCTTTCTTT.